This is a list of T cell receptor beta chains from one sample in a study of blood T cell repertoires in COVID-19. Method: immunoSEQ multiplex PCR; TCRdb's copy keeps in-frame clones and lacks some. The sample comprises roughly 170,000 clones, approximately 84% of which are singletons, and roughly 5% rests with the top ten. Input material: PBMCs or T cells enriched from blood (not recorded which). These receptors all come from a woman in her forties with acute COVID-19. Both conserved end residues are part of each CDR3. Each record gives: V gene, J gene, clone size, D gene, CDR3 protein, CDR3 DNA. D genes are given only for firm matches. Clone size, where shown, is once, few, many, or a class for clones that have expanded.

TRBV11-2	TRBJ2-7	once	.	CASSSRTVSYEQYF	TGTGCCAGCAGCTCTAGGACAGTCTCCTACGAGCAGTACTTC
TRBV27	TRBJ1-2	many	.	CASSLQGRGYGYTF	TGTGCCAGCAGTCTACAGGGAAGAGGCTATGGCTACACCTTC
TRBV3-1/TRBV3-2	TRBJ1-1	.	.	CASSPGQLRMNTEAFF	TGTGCCAGCAGCCCAGGGCAACTTAGAATGAACACTGAAGCTTTCTTT
TRBV30	TRBJ1-1	few	.	CAWSVGGGTEAFF	TGTGCCTGGAGTGTTGGGGGAGGGACTGAAGCTTTCTTT
TRBV25-1	TRBJ2-3	.	TRBD1	CASSAPRGWGTDTQYF	TGTGCCAGCAGTGCCCCCAGGGGGTGGGGCACAGATACGCAGTATTTT
TRBV6-5	TRBJ2-2	.	.	CASRVPGGTGELFF	TGTGCCAGCAGGGTCCCGGGTGGCACCGGGGAGCTGTTTTTT
TRBV10-3	TRBJ1-2	.	.	CAISEGVFYGYTF	TGTGCCATCAGTGAGGGAGTTTTCTATGGCTACACCTTC
TRBV5-1	TRBJ2-3	few	TRBD1	CASTDRAADTQYF	TGCGCCAGCACGGACAGGGCAGCAGATACGCAGTATTTT
TRBV27	TRBJ1-3	.	.	CASRQANSGNTIYF	TGCGCCTCGCGACAGGCCAACTCTGGAAACACCATATATTTT
TRBV7-9	TRBJ2-1	.	TRBD2	CASSYMGLAGLSSYNEQFF	TGTGCCAGCAGCTATATGGGACTAGCGGGACTCTCCTCCTACAATGAGCAGTTCTTC
TRBV30	TRBJ2-5	.	.	CAWSTRTVQETQYF	TGTGCCTGGAGTACCCGGACAGTCCAAGAGACCCAGTACTTC
TRBV2	TRBJ1-1	few	.	CASSRGLMGTEAFF	TGTGCCAGCAGTAGGGGACTTATGGGCACTGAAGCTTTCTTT
TRBV20-1	TRBJ1-2	.	.	CSASLTAGYTF	TGCAGTGCTAGCCTGACAGCTGGCTACACCTTC
TRBV14	TRBJ1-2	.	TRBD1	CASSRQGGPYGYTF	TGTGCCAGCAGCCGTCAGGGGGGTCCATATGGCTACACCTTC
TRBV2	TRBJ2-3	few	.	CASSGGRGTDTQYF	TGTGCCAGCAGTGGGGGACGGGGGACAGATACGCAGTATTTT
TRBV7-9	TRBJ2-2	.	.	CASSLLQGTTGELFF	TGTGCCAGCAGCCTACTACAGGGTACAACCGGGGAGCTGTTTTTT
TRBV3-1/TRBV3-2	TRBJ2-1	.	.	CASSQGVSGLYYNEQFF	TGTGCCAGCAGCCAAGGGGTGAGCGGTCTTTACTACAATGAGCAGTTCTTC
TRBV28	TRBJ1-5	.	.	CATMGLDSNQPQHF	TGTGCCACCATGGGGCTTGATAGCAATCAGCCCCAGCATTTT
TRBV12-5	TRBJ1-2	.	.	CASGSHYGYIF	TGTGCTAGTGGTTCCCACTATGGCTACATCTTC
TRBV27	TRBJ1-6	.	.	CASSLRGSYNSPLHF	TGTGCCAGCAGTTTACGGGGGTCCTATAATTCACCCCTCCACTTT
TRBV19	TRBJ2-5	.	.	CASSIWGEETQYF	TGTGCCAGTAGTATCTGGGGGGAAGAGACCCAGTACTTC
TRBV7-8	TRBJ1-5	.	.	CASSLVRSSNQPQHF	TGTGCCAGCAGCTTAGTCAGGTCCAGCAATCAGCCCCAGCATTTT
TRBV19	TRBJ2-1	.	TRBD2	CASSIGASGRRRYNEQFF	TGTGCCAGTAGTATAGGAGCTAGCGGGAGGAGGAGGTACAATGAGCAGTTCTTC
TRBV6-5	TRBJ1-3	.	TRBD1	CASSSGTGGSGNTIYF	TGTGCCAGCAGTTCCGGGACAGGCGGCTCTGGAAACACCATATATTTT
TRBV6-5	TRBJ1-2	.	TRBD1	CASRSTGGYGYTF	TGTGCCAGCAGATCGACAGGGGGCTATGGCTACACCTTC
TRBV2	TRBJ2-1	.	.	CASSVVTGNNEQFF	TGTGCCAGCAGTGTGGTTACGGGGAACAATGAGCAGTTCTTC
TRBV9	TRBJ2-2	few	TRBD2	CASSVGLSGSTGELFF	TGTGCCAGCAGCGTAGGTCTTAGCGGGAGCACCGGGGAGCTGTTTTTT
TRBV6-4	TRBJ2-1	.	TRBD2	CASSEGTSGNNEQFF	TGTGCCAGCAGTGAGGGGACTAGCGGTAACAATGAGCAGTTCTTC
TRBV3-1/TRBV3-2	TRBJ2-1	once	TRBD2	CASSHLAGVNNEQFF	TGTGCCAGCAGCCACCTAGCGGGAGTCAACAATGAGCAGTTCTTC
TRBV30	TRBJ2-7	many	TRBD2	CAWSGGAYEQYF	TGTGCCTGGAGCGGGGGGGCCTACGAGCAGTACTTC
TRBV5-1	TRBJ2-5	.	TRBD2	CASSLRWGSGAQYF	TGCGCCAGCAGCTTACGGTGGGGTAGCGGGGCCCAGTACTTC
TRBV19	TRBJ1-1	.	TRBD1	CASREGAPNTEAFF	TGTGCCAGTAGAGAGGGGGCCCCGAACACTGAAGCTTTCTTT
TRBV2	TRBJ2-3	.	TRBD2	CASSEALGLAGVADTQYF	TGTGCCAGCAGTGAAGCATTGGGACTAGCGGGAGTGGCAGATACGCAGTATTTT
TRBV4-1	TRBJ2-4	.	TRBD2	CASSLRWPSGEENIQYF	TGCGCCAGCAGCCTGAGATGGCCTAGCGGAGAAGAAAACATTCAGTACTTC
TRBV18	TRBJ1-1	.	.	CASSLGHREAFF	TGTGCCAGCTCACTGGGACACCGTGAAGCTTTCTTT
TRBV2	TRBJ1-2	.	.	CASSGQGGGYGYTF	TGTGCCAGCAGTGGTCAGGGAGGGGGCTATGGCTACACCTTC
TRBV5-6	TRBJ2-4	.	.	CASSLRTDLAKNIQYF	TGTGCCAGCAGCTTGAGGACAGACCTAGCCAAAAACATTCAGTACTTC
TRBV29-1	TRBJ1-2	few	.	CSDYDRLNYGYTF	TGCAGCGACTACGACAGGCTGAACTATGGCTACACCTTC
TRBV5-1	TRBJ2-3	.	TRBD1	CASSFSQGRDTQYF	TGCGCCAGCAGCTTCTCACAGGGGAGAGATACGCAGTATTTT
TRBV12-5	TRBJ2-2	.	TRBD2	CASGLKGVVAGGPEDTGELFF	TGTGCTAGTGGTTTAAAGGGCGTAGTAGCGGGAGGGCCTGAGGACACCGGGGAGCTGTTTTTT
TRBV9	TRBJ2-1	.	TRBD1	CASSVEGQGGNEQFF	TGTGCCAGCAGCGTAGAGGGACAGGGGGGCAATGAGCAGTTCTTC
TRBV6-1	TRBJ1-2	.	.	CASSEIRTVANYGYTF	TGTGCCAGCAGTGAAATTCGAACGGTAGCAAACTATGGCTACACCTTC
TRBV3-1/TRBV3-2	TRBJ2-1	.	TRBD2	CASSQDFGSGSSYNEQFF	TGTGCCAGCAGCCAAGATTTTGGAAGCGGGAGCTCCTACAATGAGCAGTTCTTC
TRBV25-1	TRBJ1-6	.	.	CASAREVYGSPLHF	TGTGCCAGCGCACGAGAGGTTTATGGTTCACCCCTCCACTTT
TRBV3-1/TRBV3-2	TRBJ2-4	.	.	CASSHRNLEVGHF	TGTGCCAGCAGCCACCGAAACCTAGAAGTGGGGCACTTC
TRBV7-9	TRBJ1-1	.	.	CASSPHTGLYTEAFF	TGTGCCAGCAGCCCTCATACTGGGCTTTACACTGAAGCTTTCTTT
TRBV7-2	TRBJ2-2	.	TRBD1	CASTPLGTGDTGELFF	TGTGCCAGCACCCCCCTCGGGACAGGGGACACCGGGGAGCTGTTTTTT
TRBV2	TRBJ2-3	.	TRBD2	CASKGLVNTDTQYF	TGTGCCAGCAAAGGACTAGTTAACACAGATACGCAGTATTTT
TRBV27	TRBJ2-1	.	TRBD2	CASSRRTSGLPYNEQFF	TGTGCCAGCAGCAGAAGGACTAGCGGTCTTCCCTACAATGAGCAGTTCTTC
TRBV18	TRBJ2-3	.	.	CASSPVPTYSSTDTQYF	TGTGCCAGCTCACCGGTACCTACTTATTCTAGCACAGATACGCAGTATTTT
TRBV5-6	TRBJ2-2	.	.	CASSSPGHRGAVF	TGTGCCAGCAGCTCCCCTGGGCACCGGGGAGCTGTTTTT
TRBV7-6	TRBJ2-5	.	TRBD2	CASSPTGTSGEGPQYF	TGTGCCAGCAGTCCCACCGGGACTAGCGGTGAAGGGCCCCAGTACTTC
TRBV15	TRBJ2-7	.	.	CATSRDRGLDEQYF	TGTGCCACCAGCAGAGACAGGGGCCTGGACGAGCAGTACTTC
TRBV7-9	TRBJ2-3	.	TRBD2	CASSPTSGKLDTQYF	TGTGCCAGCAGCCCGACTAGCGGGAAACTAGATACGCAGTATTTT
TRBV5-8	TRBJ1-3	.	.	CASSLGVSGNTIYF	TGTGCCAGCAGCTTGGGAGTTTCTGGAAACACCATATATTTT